The 17 T cell receptor beta chains below were found in one sample sequenced in a study of post-analysis software for immune sequencing data. Study-level findings and limits: Five or six TRBV segments (TRBV5-6, TRBV5-1 and TRBV20-1 among them) occurred more frequently in patients than in controls.

cDNA libraries for TCR beta contained unique molecular identifiers. TCRdb used MiXCR to reprocess the PCR reads, holding one entry per CDR3 protein. Of some 700,000 distinct CDR3 sequences listed, about 60% are singletons. Antigens of these TCRs are unknown. The sequencing input was blood. These receptors all come from a girl aged 2-10 years with multiple sclerosis.

This clonotype was found once. With a much larger clone just one base away, this may be a read error. The chain combines TRBV12-3 or TRBV12-4 with TRBJ1-1; D remains ambiguous. Trimming took off 2 bases at V and 1 base at J, with 5 bases between the two ends. The CDR3 covers 13 residues. The CDR3 coding sequence is TGTGCCAGCAGTTTAAAGTGGAACACTGAAGCTTTCTTT. Protein: CASSLKWNTEAFF.

The V gene is TRBV4-2, the J gene TRBJ1-2; D is unresolved. CDR3 size: 17 residues. The germline CDR1 and CDR2 sequences are LGHNA and YNFKEQ. Trimming shortened V by 0 bases and J by 6 bases, and 20 bases separated the two germline ends. In DNA, the CDR3 is TGTGCCAGCAGCCAAGATGATCCTGATGGTAGGGCAAATGGCTACACCTTC. This sequence encodes CASSQDDPDGRANGYTF.

The rearrangement uses TRBV29-1 and TRBJ1-2, with 8 bases lining up with TRBD1. The CDR3 sequence is 13 residues long. J was trimmed by 5 bases and V by 3 bases; bases with no gene match: 5. The germline gives CDR1 SQVTM, CDR2 ANQGSEA. The CDR3 here is CSVEYRGGYGYTF. The CDR3 DNA follows: TGCAGCGTTGAGTACAGGGGGGGATATGGCTACACCTTC.

This clonotype came up a few times. The CDR3 nucleotides are TGCATTGGGGGAGGGGGAGGCGCCCCCGGGGAGCTGTTTTTT. It yields the protein CIGGGGGAPGELFF. The gene calls are TRBV29-1 and TRBJ2-2; a possible D gene is TRBD2 (7 bases). CDR3 length equals 14 residues. Germline CDR1 SQVTM, CDR2 ANQGSEA.

This rearrangement joins TRBV20-1 to TRBJ1-5, with a tentative D call TRBD1 (6 bases). Germline CDR1 is DFQATT and CDR2 is SNEGSKA (reference sequence). This CDR3 is 13 amino acids long. Trimming removed 2 bases at V and 6 bases at J, with 11 bases between. CDR3 nucleotides: TGCAGTGCTAGACCTGGGGGCAGTCAGCCCCAGCATTTT. As protein: CSARPGGSQPQHF.

This clonotype was picked up a small number of times. The chain is built from TRBV7-2 and TRBJ1-2, with D maybe TRBD1 (6 bases). This CDR3 has 12 residues. Germline CDR1 reads SGHTA; CDR2 reads FQGNSA. Trimming pared 6 bases from V and 3 bases from J, leaving 8 bases between. The CDR3 region has the DNA TGTGCCAGCAGTGGGACATACTATGGCTACACCTTC. The encoded protein is CASSGTYYGYTF. Full variable domain (missing parts from reference TRBV7-2 and TRBJ1-2): GAGVSQSPSNKVTEKGKDVELRCDPISGHTALYWYRQSLGQGLEFLIYFQGNSAPDKSGLPSDRFSAERTGGSVSTLTIQRTQQEDSAVYLCASSGTYYGYTFGSGTRLTVV.

This clonotype was detected only once. V is TRBV6-5 and J is TRBJ1-1; perhaps TRBD1 as D (5 bases). The CDR3 consists of 16 residues. V lost 7 bases to trimming and J lost 0 bases, with 18 bases between them. CDR1 and CDR2 from the germline V gene are MNHEY and SVGAGI. CDR3 in amino acids: CASKPRDGIMNTEAFF. The DNA for the CDR3 is TGTGCCAGCAAACCGAGGGACGGAATAATGAACACTGAAGCTTTCTTT.

This CDR3 is CASSVSSGGARETQYF. The DNA for the CDR3 is TGTGCCAGCAGTGTCTCGTCAGGAGGGGCACGAGAGACCCAGTACTTC. This chain links TRBV6-1 with TRBJ2-5; maybe TRBD2 (6 bases). V lost 4 bases and J 4 bases, leaving 19 bases between the germline ends. CDR3 length equals 16 residues. Per germline, CDR1 MNHNS and CDR2 SASEGT.

V and J are TRBV28 and TRBJ1-2; D is unclear. The germline V and J ends were trimmed by 2 bases and 7 bases, with 11 bases remaining between them. Germline CDR1 is MDHEN and CDR2 is SYDVKM. The CDR3 is made up of 13 amino acids. CDR3 amino acids: CASSLSRGFGYTF. The CDR3 DNA sequence: TGTGCCAGCAGTTTAAGTCGCGGTTTTGGCTACACCTTC.

This clonotype has more than one count but fewer than ten. The chain carries TRBV6-5 and TRBJ2-5; D is possibly TRBD1 or TRBD2 (5 bases each). Trimming took 2 bases from V and 1 from J, leaving 8 bases between them. Germline V gene data show CDR1 as MNHEY and CDR2 as SVGAGI. The CDR3 length is 14 residues. CDR3: CASSYGTIQETQYF. The CDR3 DNA reads TGTGCCAGCAGTTACGGGACCATCCAAGAGACCCAGTACTTC.

This clonotype appeared a few times. CDR3 in DNA: TGTGCCAGCAGAGAACTGGCGGACTACAATGAGCAGTTCTTC. Its protein product is CASRELADYNEQFF. The chain combines TRBV6-5 with TRBJ2-1; D gene unclear. V gave up 6 bases and J gave up 3 bases, with 12 bases separating them. The V gene's germline CDR1 is MNHEY and CDR2 SVGAGI. The CDR3 consists of 14 residues.

The rearrangement uses TRBV20-1 and TRBJ1-2, with D possibly matching TRBD1 (5 bases). V lost 3 bases, J lost 3 bases, and 14 bases lay in between. The CDR3 has 14 amino acids. Looked up from germline, CDR1 is DFQATT and CDR2 is SNEGSKA (reference sequence). This CDR3 is CSAREFEGHYGYTF. The CDR3 region has the DNA TGCAGTGCTAGGGAATTTGAGGGACACTATGGCTACACCTTC.

The chain carries TRBV12-3 or TRBV12-4 and TRBJ2-1; D unresolved. The CDR3 covers 12 residues. V lost 7 bases and J 8 bases, leaving 12 bases between the germline ends. DNA for the CDR3: TGTGCCAGCACTGAATTGGGGTATGAGCAGTTCTTC. Amino acids: CASTELGYEQFF.

This clonotype turned up a few times. The V and J genes are TRBV20-1 and TRBJ1-5; D gene ambiguous. Germline V gene lookup returns CDR1 DFQATT and CDR2 SNEGSKA (reference sequence). This CDR3 comprises 13 residues. Trimming stripped 3 bases from V and 5 bases from J, with 11 bases between. The CDR3: CSARGSKDQPQHF. CDR3 sequence (DNA): TGCAGTGCTAGGGGCAGCAAGGATCAGCCCCAGCATTTT.

Only a few counts were recorded for this clonotype. The rearrangement uses TRBV7-2 and TRBJ2-5; D may be TRBD1 or TRBD2 (5 bases each). Germline V gives CDR1 SGHTA, CDR2 FQGNSA. The CDR3 covers 15 residues. The germline V and J ends were trimmed by 4 bases and 2 bases, with 14 bases remaining between them. The chain's CDR3 is CASSSGTFVQETQYF. The CDR3 coding sequence is TGTGCCAGCAGCTCTGGGACGTTTGTTCAAGAGACCCAGTACTTC.

Concerning this clonotype itself: Germline and junction disagree at one end, which may indicate a read error. The chain couples TRBV5-1 to TRBJ2-5; possibly TRBD1 for D (5 bases). Looked up from germline, CDR1 is SGHRS and CDR2 is YFSETQ. This CDR3 comprises 13 residues. The CDR3 sequence is CASRRAREDTQYF. The DNA for the CDR3 is TGCGCCAGTCGTCGGGCCAGGGAAGACACCCAGTACTTC.

This clonotype occurred a few times. The genes are TRBV6-2 or TRBV6-3 and TRBJ2-1; 13 bases are a match to TRBD2. This CDR3 region has 19 residues. V gave up 0 bases and J gave up 8 bases; unmatched junction bases: 13. Germline V CDR1 and CDR2: MNHEY, SVGEGT. The CDR3, as DNA: TGTGCCAGCAGTTACTCGACCAGAGGACTAGCGGGAGCTCGCCATGAGCAGTTCTTC. Protein sequence: CASSYSTRGLAGARHEQFF.